One and the same sample provided the 17 T cell receptor beta chains below, sequenced in a study of T cell repertoires in cytomegalovirus infection. TCRdb ran MiXCR on the reads and lists one entry per CDR3 protein. The table lists around 280,000 distinct CDR3 sequences, about 9.2% of them singletons. The sequencing input was PBMCs. These TCRs come from a human donor in good health (CMV status not recorded). Some clones in this sample may be carry-over from other donors' samples.

This clonotype was recorded a few times. The chain links TRBV29-1 to TRBJ1-1, with 10 nucleotides matching TRBD1. V lost 2 bases to trimming and J lost 4 bases; unmatched junction nucleotides: 4. The CDR3 sequence is 14 residues long. Germline CDR1 is SQVTM and CDR2 is ANQGSEA. The CDR3 spells CSVELRQGATEAFF. The CDR3 region has the DNA TGCAGCGTTGAACTTCGACAGGGGGCCACTGAAGCTTTCTTT.

In its sample, this clonotype was seen a few times. The V call is TRBV12-3 or TRBV12-4, the J call TRBJ1-2; TRBD1 matches 11 bases. V shed 5 bases, J shed 8 bases, and the junction held 7 bases outside the gene matches. The CDR3 has 14 residues. The CDR3 DNA reads as TGTGCCAGCAGTCGGGACAGGGGGGAAGAGGGCTACACCTTC. It specifies CASSRDRGEEGYTF.

This clonotype has a count of ten or more. The rearrangement links TRBV18 to TRBJ1-6; no clear D. Trimming left V 2 bases short and J 0 bases short, with 17 bases between. The CDR3 totals 19 residues. From germline, CDR1 is KGHSH and CDR2 LQKENI. CDR3 bases: TGTGCCAGCTCACCATTTAATGATCCCGGGAGCTCCTATAATTCACCCCTCCACTTT. Translation gives CASSPFNDPGSSYNSPLHF. Full variable domain (remainder filled in from reference TRBV18 and TRBJ1-6): NAGVMQNPRHLVRRRGQEARLRCSPMKGHSHVYWYRQLPEEGLKFMVYLQKENIIDESGMPKERFSAEFPKEGPSILRIQQVVRGDSAAYFCASSPFNDPGSSYNSPLHFGNGTRLTVT.

The chain combines TRBV20-1 with TRBJ2-5; TRBD1 aligns across 7 bases. J gave up 2 bases and V 4 bases, and 10 bases lay outside the gene matches. This CDR3 has 15 amino acids. Germline CDR1 and CDR2: DFQATT and SNEGSKA (reference sequence). This chain's CDR3 is CSATLGTVSQETQYF. The DNA of the CDR3 is TGCAGTGCTACCCTAGGGACAGTTTCACAAGAGACCCAGTACTTC.

This clonotype was detected many times. The V and J genes are TRBV12-3 or TRBV12-4 and TRBJ2-5; D gene unclear. V shed 1 base and J shed 5 bases, with 5 bases lying between them. The CDR3 runs to 12 residues. The DNA for the CDR3 is TGTGCCAGCAGTTTAGTCCCGGAGACCCAGTACTTC. As protein: CASSLVPETQYF.

This sequence joins TRBV14 and TRBJ2-7; D remains ambiguous. The CDR3 has 12 amino acids. The germline V and J ends were trimmed by 4 bases and 4 bases, with 8 bases remaining between them. Per germline, CDR1 SGHDN and CDR2 FVKESK. CDR3 DNA sequence: TGTGCCAGCAGCCCCTACGGGTACGAGCAGTACTTC. Protein sequence: CASSPYGYEQYF. The whole variable domain, filled in from reference TRBV14 and TRBJ2-7, reads EAGVTQFPSHSVIEKGQTVTLRCDPISGHDNLYWYRRVMGKEIKFLLHFVKESKQDESGMPNNRFLAERTGGTYSTLKVQPAELEDSGVYFCASSPYGYEQYFGPGTRLTVT.

This clonotype was observed a handful of times. The chain carries TRBV2 and TRBJ2-1, with D perhaps being TRBD1 or TRBD2 (6 bases each). The V gene's germline CDR1 is SNHLY and CDR2 FYNNEI. CDR3 size: 14 residues. Trimming removed 0 bases at V and 9 bases at J, with 12 bases between. DNA of the CDR3: TGTGCCAGCAGTGAAGCTGGGGGGCCGAGTGAGCAGTTCTTC. As protein: CASSEAGGPSEQFF.

This clonotype has a count of ten or more. The chain uses TRBV7-9 and TRBJ2-4; 7 nucleotides line up with TRBD2. The CDR3 runs to 18 residues. The V gene end was trimmed by 4 bases and the J gene end by 0 bases; junction bases not matched to a gene: 12. Germline CDR1 is SEHNR and CDR2 is FQNEAQ (reference sequence). This CDR3 reads CASSSTLIGGEAKNIQYF. CDR3 in DNA: TGTGCCAGCAGCTCCACCTTAATTGGGGGGGAAGCCAAAAACATTCAGTACTTC.

Only a few counts were recorded for this clonotype. Here the CDR3 DNA reads TGCAGCGTTGAGAATTTCAAGGAGCAGTTCTTC. Translation gives CSVENFKEQFF. The rearrangement uses TRBV29-1 and TRBJ2-1; D not certain. Trimming took 3 bases from V and 10 from J, leaving 10 bases between them. CDR1 and CDR2 (germline): SQVTM, ANQGSEA. CDR3 length: 11 residues.

The chain carries TRBV20-1 and TRBJ2-3; 9 positions agree with TRBD1. The CDR3 spans 15 residues. Per the germline V gene, CDR1 is DFQATT and CDR2 is SNEGSKA (reference sequence). The V gene end was trimmed by 6 bases and the J gene end by 3 bases; junction bases not matched to a gene: 10. CDR3 nucleotides: TGCAGTGCCCGAACTGACAGGGGGGTAACAGATACGCAGTATTTT. It codes for CSARTDRGVTDTQYF.

The chain is built from TRBV19 and TRBJ1-5; TRBD1 matches at 7 bases. This CDR3 contains 15 residues. With 6 bases clipped from V and 6 bases from J, the junction kept 11 bases outside the gene matches. The germline V gene encodes CDR1 LNHDA and CDR2 SQIVND (reference sequence). The CDR3 region is CASRLRGTDLQPQHF. The CDR3 nucleotides read TGTGCCAGTAGGCTCAGGGGGACCGATCTTCAGCCCCAGCATTTT.

This clonotype showed up many times. The chain combines TRBV28 with TRBJ2-6; tentatively, D is TRBD1 or TRBD2 (5 bases each). V was trimmed by 6 bases and J by 2 bases, leaving 11 bases between them. From germline, CDR1 is MDHEN and CDR2 SYDVKM. This CDR3 region has 15 residues. The CDR3 DNA sequence: TGTGCCAGCAGACTTCAGGGAGCTGGGGCCAACGTCCTGACTTTC. Amino acids: CASRLQGAGANVLTF.

This clonotype was seen at least ten times. The chain employs TRBV7-9 and TRBJ1-3, with D hard to call. Trimming pared 11 bases from V and 1 base from J, leaving 15 bases between. Germline lookup yields CDR1 SEHNR and CDR2 FQNEAQ (reference sequence). The CDR3 runs 14 residues. DNA for the CDR3: TGTGCCGGGGTCCGGTTGAGGTCTGGAAACACCATATATTTT. Translation: CAGVRLRSGNTIYF.

This clonotype was observed many times. The CDR3 nucleotides are TGTGCCAGCAGCTTAGAAGAAGCGGGGGGGCGGGAGACCCAGTACTTC. This translates into CASSLEEAGGRETQYF. The V and J genes are TRBV7-6 and TRBJ2-5; 10 nucleotides agree with TRBD2. The germline gives CDR1 SGHVS, CDR2 FNYEAQ. The V and J ends lost 1 base and 5 bases, in that order; junction bases with no gene match: 7. The CDR3 loop spans 16 amino acids.

The sample holds many counts of this clonotype. The CDR3, as DNA: TGTGCCAGCAGTGAATGGGACCCCCGAGGGATGAACACTGAAGCTTTCTTT. Amino acids: CASSEWDPRGMNTEAFF. The gene calls are TRBV2 and TRBJ1-1, with TRBD1 as a possible D gene (5 bases). V was pared by 2 bases and J by 0 bases, with 16 bases between. The CDR3 extends over 17 amino acids. The germline CDR1 and CDR2 sequences are SNHLY and FYNNEI.

Ten or more counts support this clonotype. This chain joins TRBV19 and TRBJ1-5; no clear D gene. The germline gives CDR1 LNHDA, CDR2 SQIVND (reference sequence). V lost 5 bases and J lost 7, with 12 bases in between. The length of the CDR3 is 13 residues. The CDR3 coding sequence is TGTGCCAGTAGTGCCTCATTTAGGCAGCCCCAGCATTTT. This translates into CASSASFRQPQHF.

This clonotype occurred many times. J is TRBJ2-1 and V is TRBV10-3, with a tentative D call TRBD2 (5 bases). Trimming pared 3 bases from V and 7 bases from J, leaving 10 bases between. The CDR3 runs to 13 residues. Germline V lookup: CDR1 ENHRY, CDR2 SYGVKD. The CDR3 DNA reads as TGTGCCATCAGTGACAGGAGCGGTAATGAGCAGTTCTTC. The encoded protein is CAISDRSGNEQFF.